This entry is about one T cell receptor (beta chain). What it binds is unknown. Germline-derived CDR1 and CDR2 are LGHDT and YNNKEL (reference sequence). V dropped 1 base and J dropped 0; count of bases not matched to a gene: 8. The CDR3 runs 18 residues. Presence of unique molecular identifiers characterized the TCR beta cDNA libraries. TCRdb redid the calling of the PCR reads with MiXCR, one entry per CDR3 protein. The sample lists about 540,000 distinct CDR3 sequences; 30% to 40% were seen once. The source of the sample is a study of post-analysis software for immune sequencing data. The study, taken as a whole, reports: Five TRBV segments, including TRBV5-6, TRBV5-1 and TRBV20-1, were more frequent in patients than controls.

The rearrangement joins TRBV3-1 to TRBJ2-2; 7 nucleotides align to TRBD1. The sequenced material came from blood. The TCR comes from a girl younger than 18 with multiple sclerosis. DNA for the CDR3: TGTGCCAGCAGCCAAGGCTTAGGGGGCTTCCCGAACACCGGGGAGCTGTTTTTT. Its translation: CASSQGLGGFPNTGELFF.